The clone carrying this TCR beta chain was observed at least ten times. These data belong to a study of T cells in Graves' hyperthyroidism and ophthalmopathy. Germline assignment: CDR1 LGHDT and CDR2 YNNKEL (reference sequence). This CDR3 comprises 13 residues. V was clipped by 2 bases and J by 10 bases, with 12 bases between them. The CDR3 regions of TCR beta were amplified from RNA transcripts. The HTBI set primed first-round TCR CDR3 RT-PCR. A single record per CDR3 protein comes from TCRdb applying MiXCR to the multiplex PCR reads. The sample records over 450,000 distinct CDR3 sequences, approximately 15% being singletons. The study enrolled patients aged 18 to 65 with newly diagnosed hyperthyroidism of under 2 months' duration. Diagnoses were made from clinical symptoms, serum measures (thyroxine and TRAb), thyroid ultrasound and orbital computed tomography.

The clonotype comes from a woman aged 18-30 years with Graves' hyperthyroidism. The sample was blood. The rearrangement uses TRBV3-1 and TRBJ2-1; D gene uncertain. CDR3 sequence (DNA): TGTGCCAGCAGCCAACCAGGCCAAGCCGAGCAGTTCTTC. Translation gives CASSQPGQAEQFF.